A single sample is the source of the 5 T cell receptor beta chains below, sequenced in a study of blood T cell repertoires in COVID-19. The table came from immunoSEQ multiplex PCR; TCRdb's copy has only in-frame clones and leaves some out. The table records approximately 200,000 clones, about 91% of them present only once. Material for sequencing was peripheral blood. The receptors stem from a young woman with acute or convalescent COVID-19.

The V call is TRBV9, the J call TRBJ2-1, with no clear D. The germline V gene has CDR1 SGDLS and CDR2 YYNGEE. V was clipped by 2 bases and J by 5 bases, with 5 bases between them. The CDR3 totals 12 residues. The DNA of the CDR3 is TGTGCCAGCAGCGTCAGTAACAATGAGCAGTTCTTC. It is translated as CASSVSNNEQFF.

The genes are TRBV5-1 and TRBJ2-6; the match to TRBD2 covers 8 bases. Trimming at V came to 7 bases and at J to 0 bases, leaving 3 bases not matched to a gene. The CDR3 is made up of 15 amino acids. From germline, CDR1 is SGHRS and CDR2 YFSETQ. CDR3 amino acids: CASVAGTSGANVLTF. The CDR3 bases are TGCGCCAGCGTAGCGGGAACCTCTGGGGCCAACGTCCTGACTTTC. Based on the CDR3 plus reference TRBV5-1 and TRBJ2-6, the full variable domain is KAGVTQTPRYLIKTRGQQVTLSCSPISGHRSVSWYQQTPGQGLQFLFEYFSETQRNKGNFPGRFSGRQFSNSRSEMNVSTLELGDSALYLCASVAGTSGANVLTFGAGSRLTVL.

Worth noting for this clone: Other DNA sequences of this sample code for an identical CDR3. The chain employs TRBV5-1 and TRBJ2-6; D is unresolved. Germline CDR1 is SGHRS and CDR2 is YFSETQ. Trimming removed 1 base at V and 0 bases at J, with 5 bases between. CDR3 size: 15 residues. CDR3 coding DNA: TGCGCCAGCAGCTTGACAATCTCTGGGGCCAACGTCCTGACTTTC. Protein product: CASSLTISGANVLTF.

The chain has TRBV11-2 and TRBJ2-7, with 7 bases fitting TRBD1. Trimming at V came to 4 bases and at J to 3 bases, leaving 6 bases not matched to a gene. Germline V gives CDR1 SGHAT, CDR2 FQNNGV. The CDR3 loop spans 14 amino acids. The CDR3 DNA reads TGTGCCAGCAGCTACGGGACAGCCCACTACGAGCAGTACTTC. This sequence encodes CASSYGTAHYEQYF.

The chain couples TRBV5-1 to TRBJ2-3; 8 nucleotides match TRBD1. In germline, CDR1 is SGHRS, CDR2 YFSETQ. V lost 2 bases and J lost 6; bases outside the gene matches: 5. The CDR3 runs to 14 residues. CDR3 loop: CASSFGQGDDTQYF. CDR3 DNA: TGCGCCAGCAGCTTTGGACAGGGAGATGATACGCAGTATTTT.